The clone carrying this T cell receptor (beta chain) has just one count. The antigen is unknown. In all sorted populations, purity surpassed 98%. The data were taken from a study of beta chain features in type 1 diabetes. Study background: Sorted cells from all samples, numbering over 85,000,000, were examined. Whole-study results and caveats: With patients and controls alike, PCR might favor shorter templates to an equal degree. Among all four CD4+ subsets, Type 1 diabetes patients had TCRB CDR3s that were moderately but significantly shorter.

With 3 bases removed from V and 2 bases from J, the gap between germline ends came to 16 bases. The CDR3 runs 16 residues. The germline CDR1 and CDR2 sequences are MDHEN and SYDVKM. Every isolated RNA sample was fully reverse transcribed, so sequencing captured expressed TCRB transcripts. Method: immunoSEQ multiplex PCR; TCRdb's copy keeps in-frame clones and lacks some. This sample has about 370,000 clones, with 8% to 10% found just once. The clonotype originates from a young man with type 1 diabetes. V and J are TRBV28 and TRBJ1-2; TRBD1 is a possible D gene (5 bases). What was sequenced was central memory CD4+ T cells from blood. CDR3 DNA: TGTGCCAGCAGTTTTCGGGGGGTTTCCGGAAACTATGGCTACACCTTC. Protein: CASSFRGVSGNYGYTF.